The clone carrying this T cell receptor beta chain was picked up many times. Its antigen is undetermined. The lymph nodes were axillary draining lymph nodes from breast cancer patients. The CDR3 sequence is 14 residues long. Trimming stripped 5 bases from V and 2 bases from J, with 13 bases between. Germline V gene sequence: CDR1 SGHVS, CDR2 FQNEAQ. TCRdb passed the multiplex PCR reads through MiXCR, listing each CDR3 protein once. The data contain about 200,000 distinct CDR3 sequences, approximately 33% of them singletons. This sample is part of a study of breast tumors, draining lymph nodes, adjacent tissues. Study-level points and caveats: The lymph node origin of tumor T cells was framed as consistent with a hypothesis, not demonstrated. Tumor TCR diversity was below lymph nodes but above nontumor tissue. Most tumor T cells seemingly derive from lymph node, then expand in tumor.

The clonotype originates from a female donor with breast cancer. Some clones in this sample may be carry-over from other donors' samples. This rearrangement joins TRBV7-8 to TRBJ2-7, with TRBD2 as a possible D gene (5 bases). Source material: axillary lymph node tissue. The CDR3, as DNA: TGTGCCAGCAGCAGAACTAGGTTGGCCTACGAGCAGTACTTC. Translating gives CASSRTRLAYEQYF.